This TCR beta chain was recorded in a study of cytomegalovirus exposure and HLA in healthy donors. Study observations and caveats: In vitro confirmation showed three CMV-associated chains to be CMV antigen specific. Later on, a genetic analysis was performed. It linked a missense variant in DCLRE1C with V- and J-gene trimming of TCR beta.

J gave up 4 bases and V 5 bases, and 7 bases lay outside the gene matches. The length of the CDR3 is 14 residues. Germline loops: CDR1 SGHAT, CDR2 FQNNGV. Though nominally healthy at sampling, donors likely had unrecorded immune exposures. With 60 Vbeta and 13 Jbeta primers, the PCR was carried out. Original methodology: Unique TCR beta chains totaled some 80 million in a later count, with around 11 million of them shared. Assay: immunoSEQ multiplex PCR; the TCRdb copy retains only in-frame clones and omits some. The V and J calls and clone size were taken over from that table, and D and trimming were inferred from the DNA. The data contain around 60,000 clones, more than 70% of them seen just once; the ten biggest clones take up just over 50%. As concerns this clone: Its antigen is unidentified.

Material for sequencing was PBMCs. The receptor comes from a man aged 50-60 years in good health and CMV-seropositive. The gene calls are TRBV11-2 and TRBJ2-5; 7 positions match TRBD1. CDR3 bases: TGTGCCAGCAGCGTTCTACAGGGGAGAGAGACCCAGTACTTC. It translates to CASSVLQGRETQYF.